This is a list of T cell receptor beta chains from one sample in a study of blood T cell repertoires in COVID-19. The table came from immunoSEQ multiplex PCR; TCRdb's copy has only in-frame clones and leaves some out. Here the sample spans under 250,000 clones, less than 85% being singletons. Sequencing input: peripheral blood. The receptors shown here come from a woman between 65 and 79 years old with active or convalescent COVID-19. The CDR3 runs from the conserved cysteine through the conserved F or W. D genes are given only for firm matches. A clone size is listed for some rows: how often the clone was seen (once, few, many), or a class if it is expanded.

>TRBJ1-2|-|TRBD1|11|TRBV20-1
CSAIRGHGYTF
TGCAGTGCTATCAGGGGGCATGGCTACACCTTC
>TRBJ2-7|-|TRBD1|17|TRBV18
CASSPTGGTGNFYEQYF
TGTGCCAGCTCACCCACAGGGGGCACGGGAAACTTTTACGAGCAGTACTTC
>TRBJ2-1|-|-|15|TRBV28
CASSLPPGQYNEQFF
TGTGCCAGCAGTTTACCCCCTGGACAGTACAATGAGCAGTTCTTC
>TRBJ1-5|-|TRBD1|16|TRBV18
CASSPAGTGSNQPQHF
TGTGCCAGCTCACCAGCCGGGACAGGGAGCAATCAGCCCCAGCATTTT
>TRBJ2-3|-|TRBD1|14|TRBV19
CASSRTGFTDTQYF
TGTGCCAGTAGTAGGACAGGTTTCACAGATACGCAGTATTTT
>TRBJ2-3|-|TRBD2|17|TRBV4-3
CASSQDRTSGGADTQYF
TGCGCCAGCAGCCAAGATCGGACTAGCGGGGGGGCAGATACGCAGTATTTT
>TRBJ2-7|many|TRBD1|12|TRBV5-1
CASSADRAEQYF
TGCGCCAGCAGCGCGGACAGGGCCGAGCAGTACTTC
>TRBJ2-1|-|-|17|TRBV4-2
CASSQTPPGSSYNEQFF
TGTGCCAGCAGCCAGACTCCCCCCGGGAGCTCCTACAATGAGCAGTTCTTC
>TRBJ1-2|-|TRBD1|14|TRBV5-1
CASSPTGGGYGYTF
TGCGCCAGCAGCCCAACAGGGGGAGGCTATGGCTACACCTTC
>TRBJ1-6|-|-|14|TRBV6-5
CASSYRGLNSPLHF
TGTGCCAGCAGTTACAGGGGGTTGAATTCACCCCTCCACTTT
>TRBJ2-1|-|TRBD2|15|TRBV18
CASSPPGLAGNEQFF
TGTGCCAGCTCACCACCGGGACTAGCGGGCAATGAGCAGTTCTTC
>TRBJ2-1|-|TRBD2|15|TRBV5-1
CASSLESGGFNEQFF
TGCGCCAGCAGCTTGGAGTCCGGGGGGTTCAATGAGCAGTTCTTC
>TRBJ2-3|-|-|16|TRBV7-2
CASSPRGGVWTDTQYF
TGTGCCAGCAGCCCCAGGGGAGGGGTGTGGACAGATACGCAGTATTTT
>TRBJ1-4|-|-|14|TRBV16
CASSQVYSNEKLFF
TGTGCCAGCAGCCAAGTCTACTCCAATGAAAAACTGTTTTTT
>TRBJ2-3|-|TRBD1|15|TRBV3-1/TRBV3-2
CASSQSRGLEDTQYF
TGTGCCAGCAGCCAGTCAAGGGGGCTGGAAGATACGCAGTATTTT
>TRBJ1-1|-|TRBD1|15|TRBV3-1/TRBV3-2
CASSQWTGGNTEAFF
TGTGCCAGCAGCCAGTGGACAGGGGGGAACACTGAAGCTTTCTTT